This TCR beta chain was sequenced during a study of blood T cell repertoires in COVID-19 (TCRdb year 2020). Looking at the study overall: Collaborator samples came from the United States, Italy and Spain and covered acute and convalescent phases of COVID-19. The material from the prospective study consisted of cDNA or gDNA derived from T cells, B-cell-depleted T cells, or PBMCs. Subjects who had been exposed to COVID-19, were actively infected with it, or had recovered from it provided the deeply sampled blood TCRbeta repertoires that made up the dataset. The repertoires were made available in a free public database intended to serve as a resource for research on the immune response to SARS-CoV-2. Samples came from the ongoing ImmuneRACE study (first 160 participants) plus 1,254 subjects from 6 global collaborators. Sample metadata almost always included a de-identified subject ID, COVID-19 status, age in years and sex. HLA class I and class II types, where available, came from metadata supplied by the sample provider rather than from assay-based typing. The study at large found these results: How much clinical and demographic metadata was included differed by source and by participant, and the metadata was provided uncurated.

As regards this clone: Its antigen is still unknown. Nothing much larger sits one base from this clone, and base qualities are not available.

Whole blood was collected in K2EDTA tubes by collaborating institutions according to the institutions' own protocols. For TCRbeta analysis, collaborators shipped samples in one of three forms: frozen whole blood, isolated PBMCs, or DNA extracted from either of those sample types. The immunoSEQ Assay, a bias-controlled multiplex PCR, was used to amplify TCRbeta CDR3 regions from genomic DNA. The source study handled its data this way. Within the assay, amplification of reference gene primers was used to estimate how many nucleated cells each sample contained. Sequence reads were collapsed and filtered to measure the absolute abundance of every unique TCRbeta CDR3 rearrangement. For each sample, productive Simpson clonality was calculated as the square root of Simpson's diversity index across productive rearrangements. TCRdb retrieved this table from immuneACCESS and kept in-frame rearrangements only. Not all clones are present; in checked studies, unresolved V genes account for under half, and no reason is known for the remainder. V and J calls plus clone size are reproduced from that table; the DNA served to infer D and trimming. This sample is represented by tens of thousands of clones; approximately 90% of them were singletons. Clones ranked in the top ten supply around 3.1% of the sample.

Reading from cysteine to phenylalanine, the CDR3 counts 16 amino acids. This entry keeps only the CDR3 DNA: 48 bases, framed from base 1. CDR1 and CDR2, per the germline V gene, are SGHAT and FQNNGV. Trimming removed 1 base from V and 7 bases from J, leaving 17 bases between the germline ends. The chain uses TRBV11-2 and TRBJ2-1; the D gene is unclear. The origin of this receptor is a human donor in a cohort sampled during active COVID-19. The sequenced sample consisted of peripheral blood. In nucleotide form, the sequence is TGTGCCAGCAGCTTAGTGCCCCTACAGCCTACAAATGAGCAGTTCTTC. Translated, this gives CASSLVPLQPTNEQFF.